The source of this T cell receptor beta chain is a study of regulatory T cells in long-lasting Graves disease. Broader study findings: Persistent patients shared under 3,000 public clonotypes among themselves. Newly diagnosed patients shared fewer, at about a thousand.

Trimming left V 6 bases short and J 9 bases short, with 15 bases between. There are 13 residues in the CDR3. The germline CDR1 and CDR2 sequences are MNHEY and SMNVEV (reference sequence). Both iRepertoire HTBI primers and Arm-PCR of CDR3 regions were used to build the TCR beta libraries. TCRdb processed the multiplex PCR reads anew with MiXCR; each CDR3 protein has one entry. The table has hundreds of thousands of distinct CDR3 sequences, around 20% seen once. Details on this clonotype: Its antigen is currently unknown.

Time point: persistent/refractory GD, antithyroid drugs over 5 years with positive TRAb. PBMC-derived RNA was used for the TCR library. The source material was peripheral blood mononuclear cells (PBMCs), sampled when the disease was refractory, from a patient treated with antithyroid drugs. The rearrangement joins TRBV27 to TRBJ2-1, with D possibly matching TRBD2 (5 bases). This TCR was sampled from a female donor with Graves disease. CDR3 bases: TGTGCCAGCAGCGCTCATATAGGAGGTGAGCAGTTCTTC. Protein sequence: CASSAHIGGEQFF.